The 14 T cell receptor beta chains below all came from one sample that was sequenced in a study of blood T cells in healthy people across ages. The second PCR ran about 6 to 12 cycles with a sample-barcoded 5' primer and J-beta primers. Each CDR3 protein is one row after TCRdb ran MiXCR on the 5' RACE reads. The data hold around 1,000,000 distinct CDR3 sequences, with roughly two fifths observed a single time. Sequencing was carried out using blood. The source is a man younger than 35 in good health.

The sample holds a few counts of this clonotype. This rearrangement joins TRBV7-8 to TRBJ1-5; the match to TRBD1 covers 10 bases. This CDR3 has 14 residues. The germline V gene encodes CDR1 SGHVS and CDR2 FQNEAQ. Unmatched junction bases numbered 6, after V lost 7 bases and J lost 6 bases. The DNA for the CDR3 is TGTGCCAGCACCCCGGACAGGGGGAGTCAGCCCCAGCATTTT. Its protein is CASTPDRGSQPQHF.

This clonotype was seen more than once but under ten times. DNA of the CDR3: TGTGCCAGCAGTTTACAGCCTACTAACTATGGCTACACCTTC. Translation gives CASSLQPTNYGYTF. The rearrangement joins TRBV27 to TRBJ1-2; D remains unclear. V was cut by 2 bases and J by 0 bases, with 7 bases left in between. CDR1 and CDR2 from the germline V gene are MNHEY and SMNVEV (reference sequence). The CDR3 is made up of 14 amino acids.

This rearrangement joins TRBV20-1 to TRBJ2-4, with D possibly being TRBD2 (7 bases). The V end was cut by 6 bases, the J end by 3 bases, with 21 bases between. CDR3 size: 16 residues. The germline CDR1 and CDR2 sequences are DFQATT and SNEGSKA (reference sequence). CDR3: CSARGGAGSDKNIQYF. CDR3 coding DNA: TGCAGTGCGCGTGGGGGGGCAGGGTCTGACAAAAACATTCAGTACTTC.

The V gene is TRBV4-3, the J gene TRBJ2-1, with D perhaps assigned TRBD1 or TRBD2 (5 bases each). The CDR3 is 17 residues long. V was clipped by 0 bases and J by 9 bases, with 21 bases between them. Germline CDR1 LGHNA, CDR2 YSLEER. The CDR3 loop reads CASSQELPGTSASEQFF. The CDR3 DNA reads as TGCGCCAGCAGCCAAGAACTCCCTGGGACCTCGGCAAGTGAGCAGTTCTTC.

Note on this clonotype: One end of the junction fails to match germline, which may point to a read error. The chain couples TRBV5-1 to TRBJ2-3; no definite D call. The CDR3 extends over 14 amino acids. CDR1 is SGHRS, CDR2 YFSETQ, per germline. The CDR3 DNA is TGCGCCGGCAGCTTGGAAGGGCGCACAGATACGCAGTATTTT. Amino acids: CAGSLEGRTDTQYF. The whole variable domain, filled in from reference TRBV5-1 and TRBJ2-3, reads KAGVTQTPRYLIKTRGQQVTLSCSPISGHRSVSWYQQTPGQGLQFLFEYFSETQRNKGNFPGRFSGRQFSNSRSEMNVSTLELGDSALYLCAGSLEGRTDTQYFGPGTRLTVL.

This clonotype was seen repeatedly, ten times or more. CDR3 bases: TGCAGCGTTGAAGAAGGGTCGCAGCCGCTGACCAAAAACATTCAGTACTTC. The encoded protein is CSVEEGSQPLTKNIQYF. This sequence joins TRBV29-1 and TRBJ2-4; no clear D gene. This CDR3 contains 17 residues. The germline V gene has CDR1 SQVTM and CDR2 ANQGSEA. The germline V and J ends were trimmed by 0 bases and 2 bases, with 17 bases remaining between them.

In its sample, this clonotype was seen a few times. The genes are TRBV7-2 and TRBJ2-7; the D is unclear. V lost 2 bases and J lost 4, with 9 bases in between. The germline CDR1 and CDR2 sequences are SGHTA and FQGNSA. CDR3 length equals 13 residues. The CDR3 reads CASSLKDGYEQYF. CDR3 sequence (DNA): TGTGCCAGCAGCTTAAAGGACGGTTACGAGCAGTACTTC.

This clonotype was seen many times. The chain links TRBV7-8 to TRBJ2-1; 7 bases line up with TRBD2. J gave up 5 bases and V 5 bases, and 12 bases lay outside the gene matches. Germline V gives CDR1 SGHVS, CDR2 FQNEAQ. The CDR3 runs 16 residues. The CDR3 sequence is CASSPQGRGRNNEQFF. CDR3 bases: TGTGCCAGCAGCCCGCAAGGGAGGGGTAGAAACAATGAGCAGTTCTTC. The full variable domain, completed using reference TRBV7-8 and TRBJ2-1, is GAGVSQSPRYKVAKRGQDVALRCDPISGHVSLFWYQQALGQGPEFLTYFQNEAQLDKSGLPSDRFFAERPEGSVSTLKIQRTQQEDSAVYLCASSPQGRGRNNEQFFGPGTRLTVL.

This clonotype has just one count. This chain uses TRBV4-1 with TRBJ2-1, with a possible D match to TRBD2 (5 bases). CDR3 length equals 13 residues. Trimming removed 1 base from V and 8 bases from J, with 9 bases in between. Germline loops: CDR1 MGHRA, CDR2 YSYEKL. CDR3 protein: CASSQGEGYEQFF. The CDR3 region has the DNA TGCGCCAGCAGCCAAGGTGAGGGATATGAGCAGTTCTTC.

V and J are TRBV29-1 and TRBJ1-5; no firm D call. Trimming cost V 4 bases and J 3 bases, with 10 bases left between them. Germline lookup yields CDR1 SQVTM and CDR2 ANQGSEA. This CDR3 has 13 amino acids. The CDR3 DNA follows: TGCAGCGTTGTAAGGCAAATCAATCAGCCCCAGCATTTT. Encoded protein: CSVVRQINQPQHF.

Details on this clonotype: At one end, the junction sequence differs from germline, possibly due to a read error. V and J are TRBV7-8 and TRBJ2-7; D is unresolved. Germline-derived CDR1 and CDR2 are SGHVS and FQNEAQ. The CDR3 runs 16 residues. The CDR3 here is CASSLVYPAYPYGQYF. The CDR3 nucleotides are TGTGCCAGCAGCTTAGTCTACCCAGCCTACCCCTACGGGCAGTACTTC.

This chain links TRBV27 with TRBJ2-1, with D tentatively TRBD1 (6 bases). The end of the DNA is better explained by TRBJ2-7, so the J call may be wrong. In germline, CDR1 is MNHEY, CDR2 SMNVEV (reference sequence). CDR3 size: 13 residues. This CDR3 reads CASSFGGGYEQYF. As DNA, the CDR3 is TGTGCCAGCAGTTTTGGGGGCGGCTACGAGCAGTACTTC.

A remark on this clonotype: A much larger clonotype is one base distant, so this may be a read error. V is TRBV7-2 and J is TRBJ1-2; D is undetermined. The CDR3 totals 12 residues. V gave up 2 bases and J gave up 1 base, with 2 bases separating them. CDR1 is SGHTA and CDR2 is FQGNSA in the germline V gene. The CDR3 here is CASSLYNYGYTF. CDR3 nucleotide sequence: TGTGCCAGCAGCTTATATAACTATGGCTACACCTTC.

The chain combines TRBV29-1 with TRBJ1-1; D remains unclear. V shed 5 bases and J shed 0 bases, with 10 bases lying between them. This CDR3 region has 13 residues. Germline CDR1 reads SQVTM; CDR2 reads ANQGSEA. The DNA for the CDR3 is TGCAGCGTTCAAATTTCCATGAACACTGAAGCTTTCTTT. Its translation: CSVQISMNTEAFF.